Below, one T cell receptor (beta chain) is given with its context. What it binds is unknown. This record belongs to a study of T cells after posttransplantation cyclophosphamide. The assay was immunoSEQ multiplex PCR, and TCRdb's table has in-frame clones only and misses some. The repertoire holds some 20,000 clones, with nearly 99% as singletons. Trimming removed 3 bases from V and 3 bases from J, with 6 bases in between. The CDR3 covers 13 residues. Germline V CDR1 and CDR2: MNHNY, SVGAGI (reference sequence). Cells defined as naive were viable CD3+CD4+ or CD3+CD8+ and CCR7+CD45RA+CD45RO-CD95-CD27+CD28+. Peripheral blood was collected from the related graft donor on the marrow donation day. Study-wide findings and caveats: TRB clonality was highly associated with recipient CMV seropositivity and reactivation. Later post-transplant blood repertoires were often dominated by donor CD8+ memory clones.

What was sequenced was naive CD4+ T cells sorted from PBMCs. The V gene is TRBV6-6, the J gene TRBJ1-5; D remains ambiguous. The clonotype comes from a man aged 40-55 years in good health, CMV-negative, and a related stem cell transplant donor. CDR3 bases: TGTGCCAGCAGTTATACATCCAATCAGCCCCAGCATTTT. It specifies CASSYTSNQPQHF.